A single sample gave rise to the 17 T cell receptor beta chains below, sequenced in a study of T cells in tumors after PD-1 blockade. Sequenced by immunoSEQ multiplex PCR; TCRdb stores in-frame clones only, minus some. The sample holds some 60,000 clones, 80% seen once. The specimen comprised PBMCs, sampled before anti-PD-1 treatment. The receptors were gathered from a human donor with basal cell carcinoma.

As regards this clone: Other DNA sequences in the sample encode the same CDR3. The chain recombines TRBV5-8 with TRBJ2-5; TRBD1 agrees at 8 bases. The germline V gene has CDR1 SGHTS and CDR2 YDEGEE. The length of the CDR3 is 16 residues. With V trimmed by 2 bases and J by 4 bases, 10 bases remained unmatched. CDR3 DNA sequence: TGTGCCAGCAGCTTCGAACAGGGGGTTATTTCAGAGACCCAGTACTTC. It translates to CASSFEQGVISETQYF.

The chain employs TRBV12-5 and TRBJ1-4; a possible D gene is TRBD1 (6 bases). The V end was cut by 6 bases, the J end by 3 bases, with 11 bases between. CDR1 is LGHNT and CDR2 is FRNRAP in the germline V gene. This CDR3 spans 14 amino acids. CDR3 DNA sequence: TGTGCTAGTGGCCGGGGGCTAGCTAATGAAAAACTGTTTTTT. Its protein product is CASGRGLANEKLFF.

The chain combines TRBV5-6 with TRBJ2-3, with 7 bases fitting TRBD1. V was clipped by 6 bases and J by 4 bases; unmatched bases: 14. Germline CDR1 reads SGHDT; CDR2 reads YYEEEE. This CDR3 comprises 16 residues. CDR3 DNA: TGTGCCAGCACTCTGGACAGGCGAAGCGCCGCAGATACGCAGTATTTT. This encodes CASTLDRRSAADTQYF.

The chain joins TRBV7-9 to TRBJ1-2, with D uncertain. Deletions cut 5 bases from V and 6 bases from J, with 13 bases between. The CDR3 has 13 residues. Germline lookup yields CDR1 SEHNR and CDR2 FQNEAQ (reference sequence). CDR3: CASSPSGSDGYTF. The DNA for the CDR3 is TGTGCCAGCAGCCCATCGGGAAGTGATGGCTACACCTTC.

This clone has a handful of counts. Its ends do not fully match the called genes, so a read error is possible. The chain joins TRBV18 to TRBJ2-1, with D unclear. Germline lookup yields CDR1 KGHSH and CDR2 LQKENI. The CDR3 consists of 15 residues. Here the CDR3 DNA reads TGTGCCAGCTCACCGTCCCTGGTGACCTACACTGAGCAGTTCTTC. As protein: CASSPSLVTYTEQFF.

The chain carries TRBV28 and TRBJ1-3; 8 bases are a match to TRBD1. V trimming: 4 bases; J trimming: 3 bases; junction bases outside the gene matches: 8. Looked up from germline, CDR1 is MDHEN and CDR2 is SYDVKM. CDR3 length: 16 residues. CDR3 bases: TGTGCCAGCAGTTCAAACCAGGGGGCGCTTGGAAACACCATATATTTT. This encodes CASSSNQGALGNTIYF.

This clone was detected a few times. The chain employs TRBV5-8 and TRBJ2-7; no reliable D call. Between the trimmed V and J ends, which lost 2 bases and 0 bases, there was a span of 3 bases. CDR1 and CDR2 (germline): SGHTS, YDEGEE. This CDR3 spans 12 amino acids. The CDR3 DNA is TGTGCCAGCAGCTTCGGCTCCTACGAGCAGTACTTC. This translates into CASSFGSYEQYF.

This clone has only one observation. The chain links TRBV27 to TRBJ1-2, with a weak D call TRBD1 (6 bases). This CDR3 region has 13 residues. CDR1 and CDR2 from the germline V gene are MNHEY and SMNVEV (reference sequence). Trimming pared 3 bases from V and 4 bases from J, leaving 9 bases between. Written as DNA, the CDR3 is TGTGCCAGCAGTTTTGGACAGATCTATGGCTACACCTTC. Translation: CASSFGQIYGYTF.

V usage is TRBV2 and J usage is TRBJ2-5, with a possible D match to TRBD2 (6 bases). CDR3 size: 14 residues. The germline V gene encodes CDR1 SNHLY and CDR2 FYNNEI. V lost 10 bases and J lost 2, with 17 bases in between. CDR3 loop: CATAGLRSQETQYF. The CDR3, as DNA: TGTGCCACGGCGGGGCTCCGATCACAAGAGACCCAGTACTTC.

DNA of the CDR3: TGTGCCAGCAGCTTAGGGCAGGGGACTGAAAAACTGTTTTTT. The encoded protein is CASSLGQGTEKLFF. The chain has TRBV7-9 and TRBJ1-4; TRBD1 might be the D (6 bases). CDR1 is SEHNR, CDR2 FQNEAQ, per germline (reference sequence). V shed 1 base and J shed 7 bases, with 10 bases lying between them. The CDR3 covers 14 residues. Supplemented by reference TRBV7-9 and TRBJ1-4, the full variable domain reads DTGVSQNPRHKITKRGQNVTFRCDPISEHNRLYWYRQTLGQGPEFLTYFQNEAQLEKSRLLSDRFSAERPKGSFSTLEIQRTEQGDSAMYLCASSLGQGTEKLFFGSGTQLSVL.

The gene calls are TRBV5-6 and TRBJ1-5; 10 bases match TRBD1. The CDR3 loop spans 17 amino acids. Looked up from germline, CDR1 is SGHDT and CDR2 is YYEEEE. With 4 bases clipped from V and 0 bases from J, the junction kept 7 bases outside the gene matches. This chain's CDR3 is CASSRDRGFFSNQPQHF. Here the CDR3 DNA reads TGTGCCAGCAGCCGGGACAGGGGCTTCTTTAGCAATCAGCCCCAGCATTTT.

This rearrangement joins TRBV5-1 to TRBJ1-6; 10 nucleotides align to TRBD1. The CDR3 spans 17 residues. Germline CDR1 is SGHRS and CDR2 is YFSETQ. The ends lost 4 bases at V and 1 base at J; junction bases unmatched: 5. CDR3 in amino acids: CASSNRQGASYNSPLHF. The DNA for the CDR3 is TGCGCCAGCAGCAACCGACAGGGGGCTTCCTATAATTCACCCCTCCACTTT. Full variable domain (rest looked up from reference TRBV5-1 and TRBJ1-6): KAGVTQTPRYLIKTRGQQVTLSCSPISGHRSVSWYQQTPGQGLQFLFEYFSETQRNKGNFPGRFSGRQFSNSRSEMNVSTLELGDSALYLCASSNRQGASYNSPLHFGNGTRLTVT.

The chain combines TRBV4-1 with TRBJ2-4; the D is unclear. V lost 0 bases and J 1 base, leaving 16 bases between the germline ends. CDR3 size: 18 residues. Germline V CDR1 and CDR2: MGHRA, YSYEKL. The chain's CDR3 is CASSQDGWATGAKNIQYF. In DNA form, the CDR3 reads TGCGCCAGCAGCCAAGACGGATGGGCAACTGGGGCCAAAAACATTCAGTACTTC.

The J gene is TRBJ1-5, the V gene TRBV7-2; D is unclear. Germline CDR1 reads SGHTA; CDR2 reads FQGNSA. The length of the CDR3 is 13 residues. V was cut by 1 base and J by 4 bases, with 5 bases left in between. As DNA, the CDR3 is TGTGCCAGCAGCTTAGGCTTTAATCAGCCCCAGCATTTT. Its translation is CASSLGFNQPQHF.

The rearrangement uses TRBV7-2 and TRBJ2-1; 7 positions agree with TRBD2. Trimming at V came to 0 bases and at J to 7 bases, leaving 6 bases not matched to a gene. Looked up from germline, CDR1 is SGHTA and CDR2 is FQGNSA. The CDR3 runs to 15 residues. CDR3 nucleotide sequence: TGTGCCAGCAGCTTAGCAACGGGGGGATGGAATGAGCAGTTCTTC. Its translation: CASSLATGGWNEQFF. Full variable domain (rest looked up from reference TRBV7-2 and TRBJ2-1): GAGVSQSPSNKVTEKGKDVELRCDPISGHTALYWYRQSLGQGLEFLIYFQGNSAPDKSGLPSDRFSAERTGGSVSTLTIQRTQQEDSAVYLCASSLATGGWNEQFFGPGTRLTVL.

The CDR3 DNA reads TGTGCCAGTAGTCGAACTCTGGCGGAATCGGCTAACTATGGCTACACCTTC. Translation gives CASSRTLAESANYGYTF. The rearrangement joins TRBV19 to TRBJ1-2; D is undetermined. V was cut by 5 bases and J by 0 bases, with 19 bases left in between. The CDR3 loop spans 17 amino acids. Per germline, CDR1 LNHDA and CDR2 SQIVND (reference sequence).

The rearrangement links TRBV5-1 to TRBJ1-1, with D perhaps matching TRBD1 (5 bases). CDR1 and CDR2 (germline): SGHRS, YFSETQ. CDR3 length: 14 residues. With 0 bases removed from V and 10 bases from J, the gap between germline ends came to 16 bases. The CDR3 nucleotides are TGCGCCAGCAGCTTGGAAGGTGAGGGACGGTCAGCTTTCTTT. Residues: CASSLEGEGRSAFF. The full variable domain, its missing parts supplied by reference TRBV5-1 and TRBJ1-1, is KAGVTQTPRYLIKTRGQQVTLSCSPISGHRSVSWYQQTPGQGLQFLFEYFSETQRNKGNFPGRFSGRQFSNSRSEMNVSTLELGDSALYLCASSLEGEGRSAFFGQGTRLTVV.